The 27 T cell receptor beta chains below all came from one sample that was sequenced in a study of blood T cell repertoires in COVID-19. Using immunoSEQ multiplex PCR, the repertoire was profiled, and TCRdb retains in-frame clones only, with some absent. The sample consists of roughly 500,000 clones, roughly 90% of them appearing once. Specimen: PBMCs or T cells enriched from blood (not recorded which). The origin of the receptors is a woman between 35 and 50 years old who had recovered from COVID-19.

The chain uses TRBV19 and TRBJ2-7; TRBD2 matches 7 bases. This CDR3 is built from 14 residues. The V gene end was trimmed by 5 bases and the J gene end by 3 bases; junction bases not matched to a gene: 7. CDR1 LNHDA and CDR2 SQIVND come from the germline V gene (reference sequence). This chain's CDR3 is CASSLGLGGYEQYF. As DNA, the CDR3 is TGTGCCAGTAGTCTCGGACTAGGTGGCTACGAGCAGTACTTC.

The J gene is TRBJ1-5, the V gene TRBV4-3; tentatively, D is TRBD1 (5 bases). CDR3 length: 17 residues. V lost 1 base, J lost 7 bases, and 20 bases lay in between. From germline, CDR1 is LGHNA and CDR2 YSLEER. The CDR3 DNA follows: TGCGCCAGCAGCCAAGTACAGGTGAGTCCTGGCCGCCAGCCCCAGCATTTT. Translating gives CASSQVQVSPGRQPQHF.

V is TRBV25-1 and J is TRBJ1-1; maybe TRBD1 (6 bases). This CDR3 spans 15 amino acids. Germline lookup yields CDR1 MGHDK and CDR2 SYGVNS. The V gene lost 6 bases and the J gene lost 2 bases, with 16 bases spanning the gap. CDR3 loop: CASSDTGWENTEAFF. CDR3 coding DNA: TGTGCCAGCAGCGATACAGGGTGGGAAAACACTGAAGCTTTCTTT.

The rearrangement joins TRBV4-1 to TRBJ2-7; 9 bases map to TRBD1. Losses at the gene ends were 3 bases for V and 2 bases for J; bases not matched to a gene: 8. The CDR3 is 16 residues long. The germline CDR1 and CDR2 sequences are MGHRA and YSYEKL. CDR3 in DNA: TGCGCCAGCAGCCACCTAACAGGGGGCTATACCTACGAGCAGTACTTC. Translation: CASSHLTGGYTYEQYF.

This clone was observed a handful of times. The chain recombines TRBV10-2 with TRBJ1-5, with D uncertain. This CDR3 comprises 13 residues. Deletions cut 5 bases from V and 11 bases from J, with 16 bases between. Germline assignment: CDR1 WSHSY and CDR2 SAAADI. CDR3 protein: CASSPEGGVSQHF. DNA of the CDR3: TGCGCCAGCAGTCCCGAGGGAGGTGTTTCCCAGCATTTT.

CDR3 sequence: CASQTLDRSEGNTEAFF. CDR3 DNA: TGTGCCAGCCAGACGCTGGACAGGTCGGAGGGGAACACTGAAGCTTTCTTT. The chain links TRBV18 to TRBJ1-1, with 7 bases aligning to TRBD1. The CDR3 contains 17 residues. V shed 8 bases and J 1 base; nucleotides not matched to a gene: 16. Germline CDR1 and CDR2: KGHSH and LQKENI.

The CDR3 sequence is CSVFNPRTEAFF. The CDR3 DNA reads as TGCAGCGTTTTCAATCCGAGGACTGAAGCTTTCTTT. This chain joins TRBV29-1 and TRBJ1-1; no clear D gene. Per germline, CDR1 SQVTM and CDR2 ANQGSEA. CDR3 size: 12 residues. V was pared by 5 bases and J by 5 bases, with 12 bases between.

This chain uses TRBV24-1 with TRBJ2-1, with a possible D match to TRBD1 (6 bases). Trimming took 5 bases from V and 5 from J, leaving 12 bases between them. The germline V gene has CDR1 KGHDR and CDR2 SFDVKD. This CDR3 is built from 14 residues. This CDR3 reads CATSAADRNNEQFF. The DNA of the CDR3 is TGTGCCACCAGTGCGGCGGACAGAAACAATGAGCAGTTCTTC.

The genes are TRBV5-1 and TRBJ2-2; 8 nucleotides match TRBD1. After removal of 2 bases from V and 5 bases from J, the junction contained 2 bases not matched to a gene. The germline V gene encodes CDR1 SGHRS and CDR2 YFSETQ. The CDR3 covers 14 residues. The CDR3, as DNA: TGCGCCAGCAGCTTCGGACAGGGTACCGGGGAGCTGTTTTTT. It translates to CASSFGQGTGELFF.

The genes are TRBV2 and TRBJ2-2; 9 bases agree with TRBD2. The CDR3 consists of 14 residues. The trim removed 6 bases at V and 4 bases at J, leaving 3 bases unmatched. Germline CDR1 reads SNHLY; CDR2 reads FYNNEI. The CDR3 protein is CASSVLAGTGELFF. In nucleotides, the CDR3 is TGTGCCAGCAGCGTACTAGCGGGCACCGGGGAGCTGTTTTTT.

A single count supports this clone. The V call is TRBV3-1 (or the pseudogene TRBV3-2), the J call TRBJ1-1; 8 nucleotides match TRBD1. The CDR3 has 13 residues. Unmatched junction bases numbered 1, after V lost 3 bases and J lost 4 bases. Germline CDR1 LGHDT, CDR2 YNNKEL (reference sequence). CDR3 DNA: TGTGCCAGCAGCCACGGACAGGGCACTGAAGCTTTCTTT. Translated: CASSHGQGTEAFF.

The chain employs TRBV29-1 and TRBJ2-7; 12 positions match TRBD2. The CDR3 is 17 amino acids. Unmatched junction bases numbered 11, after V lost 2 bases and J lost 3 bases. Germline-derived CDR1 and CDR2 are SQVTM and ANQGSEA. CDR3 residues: CSVEKKASGRVCYEQYF. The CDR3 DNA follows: TGCAGCGTTGAAAAGAAGGCTAGCGGGAGGGTTTGCTACGAGCAGTACTTC.

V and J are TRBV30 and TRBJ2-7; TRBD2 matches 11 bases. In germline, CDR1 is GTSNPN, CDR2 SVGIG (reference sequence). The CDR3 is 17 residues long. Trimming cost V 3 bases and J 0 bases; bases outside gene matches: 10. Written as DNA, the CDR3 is TGTGCCTGGAGGGAACTAGCGGGGGCCCAAACCTCCTACGAGCAGTACTTC. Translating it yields CAWRELAGAQTSYEQYF.

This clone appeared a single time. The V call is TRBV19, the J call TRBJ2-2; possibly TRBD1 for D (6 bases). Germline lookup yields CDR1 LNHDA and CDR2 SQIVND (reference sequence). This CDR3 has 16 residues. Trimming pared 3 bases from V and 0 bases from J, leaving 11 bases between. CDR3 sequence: CASSIGQNANTGELFF. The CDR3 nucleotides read TGTGCCAGTAGTATCGGACAGAACGCGAACACCGGGGAGCTGTTTTTT.

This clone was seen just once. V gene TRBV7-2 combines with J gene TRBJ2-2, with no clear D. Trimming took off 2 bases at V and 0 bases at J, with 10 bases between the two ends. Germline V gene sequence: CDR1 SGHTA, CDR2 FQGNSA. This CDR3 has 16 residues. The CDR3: CASSLFAVANTGELFF. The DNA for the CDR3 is TGTGCCAGCAGCTTATTCGCGGTCGCGAACACCGGGGAGCTGTTTTTT. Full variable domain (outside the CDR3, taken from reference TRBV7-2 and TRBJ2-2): GAGVSQSPSNKVTEKGKDVELRCDPISGHTALYWYRQSLGQGLEFLIYFQGNSAPDKSGLPSDRFSAERTGGSVSTLTIQRTQQEDSAVYLCASSLFAVANTGELFFGEGSRLTVL.

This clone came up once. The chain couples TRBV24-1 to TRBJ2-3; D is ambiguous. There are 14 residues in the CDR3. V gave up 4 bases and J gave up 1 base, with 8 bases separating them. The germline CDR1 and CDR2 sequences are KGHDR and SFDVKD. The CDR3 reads CATSDPYRTDTQYF. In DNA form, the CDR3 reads TGTGCCACCAGTGACCCCTACCGCACAGATACGCAGTATTTT.

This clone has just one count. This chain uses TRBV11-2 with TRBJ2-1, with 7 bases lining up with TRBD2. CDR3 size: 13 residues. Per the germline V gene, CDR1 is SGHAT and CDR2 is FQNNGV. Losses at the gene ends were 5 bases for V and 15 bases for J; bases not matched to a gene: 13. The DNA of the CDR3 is TGTGCCAGCAGCGTTAGCGGGTCAGGATGGTCGTTCTTC. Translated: CASSVSGSGWSFF.

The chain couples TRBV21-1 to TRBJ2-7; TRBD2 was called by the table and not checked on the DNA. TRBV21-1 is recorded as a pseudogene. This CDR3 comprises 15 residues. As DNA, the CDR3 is TGTGCCAGCAGCAAAGGGAGTGCATCTAGCTACGAGCAGTACTTC. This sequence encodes CASSKGSASSYEQYF.

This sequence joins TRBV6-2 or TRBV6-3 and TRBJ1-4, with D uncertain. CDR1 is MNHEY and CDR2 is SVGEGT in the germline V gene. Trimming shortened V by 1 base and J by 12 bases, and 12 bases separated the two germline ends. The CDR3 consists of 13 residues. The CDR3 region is CASSYYRDGELFF. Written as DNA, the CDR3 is TGTGCCAGCAGTTACTACAGAGACGGGGAACTGTTTTTT.

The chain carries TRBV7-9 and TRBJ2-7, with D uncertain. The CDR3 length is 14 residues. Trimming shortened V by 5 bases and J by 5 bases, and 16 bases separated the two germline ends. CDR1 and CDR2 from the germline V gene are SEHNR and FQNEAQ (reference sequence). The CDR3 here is CASSTDPTVHEQYF. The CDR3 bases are TGTGCCAGCAGCACAGATCCTACGGTCCACGAGCAGTACTTC.

The CDR3 loop reads CASSVVAGQGNNEQFF. In nucleotides, the CDR3 is TGTGCCAGCAGCGTAGTCGCGGGACAGGGGAACAATGAGCAGTTCTTC. The chain couples TRBV9 to TRBJ2-1; 10 positions agree with TRBD1. The V segment lost 0 bases and the J segment 5 bases; nucleotides outside the gene matches: 5. From germline, CDR1 is SGDLS and CDR2 YYNGEE. The CDR3 totals 16 residues. Combining the CDR3 with reference TRBV9 and TRBJ2-1 gives the whole variable domain DSGVTQTPKHLITATGQRVTLRCSPRSGDLSVYWYQQSLDQGLQFLIQYYNGEERAKGNILERFSAQQFPDLHSELNLSSLELGDSALYFCASSVVAGQGNNEQFFGPGTRLTVL.

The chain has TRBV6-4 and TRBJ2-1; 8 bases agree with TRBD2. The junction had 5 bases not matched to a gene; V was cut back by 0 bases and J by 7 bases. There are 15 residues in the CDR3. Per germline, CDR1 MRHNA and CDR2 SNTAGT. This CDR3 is CASSDSAGGLNEQFF. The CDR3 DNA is TGTGCCAGCAGTGACTCGGCGGGAGGTTTGAATGAGCAGTTCTTC.

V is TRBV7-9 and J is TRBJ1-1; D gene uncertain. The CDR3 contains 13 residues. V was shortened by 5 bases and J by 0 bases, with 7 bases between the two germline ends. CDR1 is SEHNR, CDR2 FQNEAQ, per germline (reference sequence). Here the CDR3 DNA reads TGTGCCAGCAGCCGTTCAGTGAACACTGAAGCTTTCTTT. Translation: CASSRSVNTEAFF. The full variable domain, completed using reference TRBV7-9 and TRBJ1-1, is DTGVSQNPRHKITKRGQNVTFRCDPISEHNRLYWYRQTLGQGPEFLTYFQNEAQLEKSRLLSDRFSAERPKGSFSTLEIQRTEQGDSAMYLCASSRSVNTEAFFGQGTRLTVV.

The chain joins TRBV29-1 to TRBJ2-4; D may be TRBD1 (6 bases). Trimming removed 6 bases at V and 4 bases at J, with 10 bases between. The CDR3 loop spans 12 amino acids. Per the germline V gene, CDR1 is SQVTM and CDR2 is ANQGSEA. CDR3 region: CSVWTVKNIQYF. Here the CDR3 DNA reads TGCAGCGTGTGGACAGTAAAAAACATTCAGTACTTC.

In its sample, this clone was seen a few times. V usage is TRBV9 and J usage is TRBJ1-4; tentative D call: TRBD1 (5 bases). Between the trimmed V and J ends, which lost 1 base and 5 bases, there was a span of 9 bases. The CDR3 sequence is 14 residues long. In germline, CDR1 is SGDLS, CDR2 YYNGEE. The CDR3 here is CASSVWGENEKLFF. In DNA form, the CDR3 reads TGTGCCAGCAGCGTATGGGGCGAAAATGAAAAACTGTTTTTT.

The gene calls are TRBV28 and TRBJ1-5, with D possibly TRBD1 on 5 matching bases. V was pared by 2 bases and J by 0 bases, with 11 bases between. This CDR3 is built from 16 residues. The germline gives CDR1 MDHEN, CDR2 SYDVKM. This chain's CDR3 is CASSLGSGRSNQPQHF. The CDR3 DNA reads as TGTGCCAGCAGTTTAGGTTCAGGGCGTAGCAATCAGCCCCAGCATTTT.

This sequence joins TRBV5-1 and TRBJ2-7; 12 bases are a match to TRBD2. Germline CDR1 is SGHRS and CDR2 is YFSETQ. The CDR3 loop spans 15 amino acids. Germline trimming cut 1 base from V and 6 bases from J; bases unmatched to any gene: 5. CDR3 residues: CASSLSPLAGGEQYF. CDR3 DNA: TGCGCCAGCAGCTTGTCCCCACTAGCGGGAGGCGAGCAGTACTTC.